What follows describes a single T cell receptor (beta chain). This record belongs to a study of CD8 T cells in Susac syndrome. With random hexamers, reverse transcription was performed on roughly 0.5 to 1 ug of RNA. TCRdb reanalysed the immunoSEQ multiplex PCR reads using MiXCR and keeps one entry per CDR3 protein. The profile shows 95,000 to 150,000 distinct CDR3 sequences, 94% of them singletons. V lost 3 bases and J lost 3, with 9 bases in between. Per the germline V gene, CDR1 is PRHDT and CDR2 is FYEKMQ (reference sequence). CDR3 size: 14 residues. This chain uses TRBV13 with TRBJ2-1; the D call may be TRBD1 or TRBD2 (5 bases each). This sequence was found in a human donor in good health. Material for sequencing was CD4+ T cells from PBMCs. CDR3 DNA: TGTGCCAGCAGCTTTTGGGGGAGCTACAATGAGCAGTTCTTC. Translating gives CASSFWGSYNEQFF.